This T cell receptor beta chain is from a study of blood T cell repertoires in COVID-19. Overall study context: Samples came from the United States, Italy and Spain, spanning acute and convalescent COVID-19. PBMCs, B-cell-depleted T cells, or T cells provided the cDNA or gDNA that made up the material.

Here immunoSEQ multiplex PCR was the method, and the copy in TCRdb shows in-frame clones only, minus some. This table has about 210,000 clones, 65% to 90% appearing once. Seattle cases were enrolled at active infection and followed longitudinally. As regards this clone: Other DNA sequences from this sample encode an identical CDR3 as well.

Trimming pared 6 bases from V and 0 bases from J, leaving 9 bases between. CDR3 length equals 15 residues. Germline V gives CDR1 SNHLY, CDR2 FYNNEI. V gene TRBV2 combines with J gene TRBJ1-6; no reliable D call. The TCR was taken from a man aged 50 to 60 with COVID-19, enrolled during active disease. The sequenced sample consisted of peripheral blood. The CDR3 here is CASRQQSSYNSPLHF. CDR3 bases: TGTGCCAGCAGGCAACAGAGCTCCTATAATTCACCCCTCCACTTT.